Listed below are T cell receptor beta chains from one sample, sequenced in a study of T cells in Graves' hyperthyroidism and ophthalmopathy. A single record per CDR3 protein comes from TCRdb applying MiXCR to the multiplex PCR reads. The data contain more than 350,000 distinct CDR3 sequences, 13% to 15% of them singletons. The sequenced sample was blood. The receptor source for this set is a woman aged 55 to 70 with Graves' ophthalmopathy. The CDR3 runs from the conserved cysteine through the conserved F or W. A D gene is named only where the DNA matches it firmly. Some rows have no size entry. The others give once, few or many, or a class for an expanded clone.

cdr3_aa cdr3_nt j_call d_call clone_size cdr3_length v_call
CASTPGYQGDYEQYF TGTGCCAGCACCCCCGGGTATCAGGGGGACTACGAGCAGTACTTC TRBJ2-7 TRBD1 many 15 TRBV28
CASRAGLAEETQYF TGTGCCAGCAGAGCAGGCTTGGCAGAAGAGACCCAGTACTTC TRBJ2-5 NA few 14 TRBV7-2
CASSQETGVYEQYF TGCGCCAGCAGCCAAGAGACAGGAGTCTACGAGCAGTACTTC TRBJ2-7 NA NA 14 TRBV4-1
CASSSGGPTEAFF TGTGCCAGCAGCTCAGGGGGGCCCACTGAAGCTTTCTTT TRBJ1-1 TRBD1 NA 13 TRBV5-6
CASSESAGGGETQYF TGCGCCAGCAGTGAGTCGGCGGGAGGGGGAGAGACCCAGTACTTC TRBJ2-5 TRBD2 few 15 TRBV10-1
CASSTRTMWNEQFF TGTGCCAGCAGTACACGTACGATGTGGAATGAGCAGTTCTTC TRBJ2-1 NA NA 14 TRBV6-1
CATSRRLNTEAFF TGTGCCACCAGCAGACGACTTAACACTGAAGCTTTCTTT TRBJ1-1 NA few 13 TRBV15
CASSPADRAGNTIYF TGTGCCAGCTCACCGGCGGACCGAGCTGGAAACACCATATATTTT TRBJ1-3 NA NA 15 TRBV18
CASSLPGSTDTQYF TGTGCCAGCAGTTTGCCGGGTTCCACAGATACGCAGTATTTT TRBJ2-3 NA many 14 TRBV28
CASSVAVSYNEQFF TGTGCCAGCAGCGTAGCGGTCTCCTACAATGAGCAGTTCTTC TRBJ2-1 NA many 14 TRBV2
CSVQRATDTQYF TGCAGCGTACAGAGGGCCACAGATACGCAGTATTTT TRBJ2-3 NA NA 12 TRBV29-1
CAIRGSYTGELFF TGTGCCATCAGGGGGAGTTACACCGGGGAGCTGTTTTTT TRBJ2-2 TRBD1 once 13 TRBV5-4
CSARDGKGWSTEAFF TGCAGTGCTAGAGATGGAAAGGGATGGAGCACTGAAGCTTTCTTT TRBJ1-1 NA many 15 TRBV20-1
CSAKPGQGGELFF TGCAGTGCTAAGCCCGGACAGGGCGGGGAGCTGTTTTTT TRBJ2-2 TRBD1 few 13 TRBV20-1
CSARTSGGAYEQYF TGCAGTGCAAGAACTAGCGGGGGTGCCTACGAGCAGTACTTC TRBJ2-7 TRBD2 many 14 TRBV20-1
CSARSRKDNNEQFF TGCAGTGCTAGGTCTAGGAAAGACAACAATGAGCAGTTCTTC TRBJ2-1 NA many 14 TRBV20-1
CASGHTDTQYF TGCGCCAGCGGACACACAGATACGCAGTATTTT TRBJ2-3 NA many 11 TRBV10-2
CASRTGTGELNEQFF TGTGCCAGCAGGACCGGGACAGGGGAGTTGAATGAGCAGTTCTTC TRBJ2-1 TRBD1 many 15 TRBV2
CASSYGVMNTEAFF TGTGCCAGCAGTTATGGGGTTATGAACACTGAAGCTTTCTTT TRBJ1-1 NA NA 14 TRBV6-1
CSAVAVFVGYTF TGCAGTGCCGTGGCAGTGTTTGTAGGCTACACCTTC TRBJ1-2 NA few 12 TRBV20-1
CASSSDGAYEQYF TGCGCCAGCAGCTCCGACGGAGCCTACGAGCAGTACTTC TRBJ2-7 NA many 13 TRBV5-1
CASSPRQGKLNTEAFF TGTGCCAGCAGTCCCCGACAGGGGAAGTTGAACACTGAAGCTTTCTTT TRBJ1-1 TRBD1 many 16 TRBV28
CASSGGDSEFYEQYF TGCGCCAGCAGCGGGGGGGACAGCGAATTCTACGAGCAGTACTTC TRBJ2-7 NA NA 15 TRBV5-1
CASSQWASGGELFF TGTGCCAGCAGCCAGTGGGCCTCGGGCGGGGAGCTGTTTTTT TRBJ2-2 NA many 14 TRBV3-1
CASSDSGVETQYF TGTGCCAGCAGTGATTCAGGGGTCGAGACCCAGTACTTC TRBJ2-5 NA many 13 TRBV2
CASSRAGQEDTQYF TGCGCCAGCAGCCGGGCGGGACAAGAGGATACGCAGTATTTT TRBJ2-3 NA NA 14 TRBV4-1
CASRQGYAGELFF TGTGCCAGCAGACAGGGCTATGCCGGGGAGCTGTTTTTT TRBJ2-2 NA few 13 TRBV28
CATSLPGTSGKQFF TGTGCCACCAGTTTACCCGGGACTAGCGGAAAGCAGTTCTTC TRBJ2-1 TRBD2 many 14 TRBV24-1
CSAGQYEQYF TGCAGTGCTGGCCAATACGAGCAGTACTTC TRBJ2-7 NA few 10 TRBV20-1
CASKPRQGGSYEQYF TGTGCCAGCAAGCCTCGACAGGGGGGGTCCTACGAGCAGTACTTC TRBJ2-7 TRBD1 NA 15 TRBV27
CASSYSRGIDSETQYF TGTGCCAGCAGTTACTCGAGGGGGATTGACTCGGAGACCCAGTACTTC TRBJ2-5 NA NA 16 TRBV6-5
CASSLTAEAGETQYF TGTGCCAGCAGCTTAACGGCCGAGGCAGGGGAGACCCAGTACTTC TRBJ2-5 NA few 15 TRBV7-3
CASSFTIPETQYF TGCGCCAGCAGCTTCACGATCCCCGAGACCCAGTACTTC TRBJ2-5 NA many 13 TRBV5-1
CASSSWGGSYEQYF TGTGCCAGCAGTTCCTGGGGCGGCTCCTACGAGCAGTACTTC TRBJ2-7 NA many 14 TRBV6-1
CARQREGPAPGYTF TGTGCCCGACAGCGGGAGGGACCCGCTCCGGGCTACACCTTC TRBJ1-2 NA NA 14 TRBV9
CASSVYGPPSKNIQYF TGTGCCAGCAGTGTGTACGGTCCACCCTCCAAAAACATTCAGTACTTC TRBJ2-4 NA NA 16 TRBV6-1